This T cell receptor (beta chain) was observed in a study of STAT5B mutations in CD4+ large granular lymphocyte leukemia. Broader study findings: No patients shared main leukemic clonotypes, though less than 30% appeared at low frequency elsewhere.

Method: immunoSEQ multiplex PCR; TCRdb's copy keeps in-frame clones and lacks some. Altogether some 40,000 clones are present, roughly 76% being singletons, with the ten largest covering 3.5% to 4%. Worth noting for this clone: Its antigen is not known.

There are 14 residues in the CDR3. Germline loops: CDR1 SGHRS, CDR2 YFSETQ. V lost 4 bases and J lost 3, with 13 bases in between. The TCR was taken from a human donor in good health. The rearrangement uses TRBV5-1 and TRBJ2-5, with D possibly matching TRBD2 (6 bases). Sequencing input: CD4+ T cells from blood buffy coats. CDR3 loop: CASSTVTGEETQYF. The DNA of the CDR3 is TGCGCCAGCAGCACCGTAACGGGAGAAGAGACCCAGTACTTC.